This passage covers 30 T cell receptor beta chains from one sample sequenced in a study of shared clonotypes between healthy human individuals. Profiling relied on immunoSEQ multiplex PCR, and the TCRdb table lists in-frame clones only, not all of them. The sample has some 480,000 clones; 70% to 80% are singletons. Sequenced material: PBMCs. These receptor sequences come from a woman aged 40-49 years in good health. Some clones in this sample may be carry-over from other donors' samples.

With respect to this clone: Other DNA sequences of this sample code for an identical CDR3. The chain couples TRBV28 to TRBJ1-2, with D hard to call. Per the germline V gene, CDR1 is MDHEN and CDR2 is SYDVKM. V gave up 8 bases and J gave up 2 bases, with 6 bases separating them. The CDR3 consists of 11 residues. CDR3: CASGVNYGYTF. The CDR3 DNA is TGTGCCAGCGGGGTAAACTATGGCTACACCTTC.

The gene calls are TRBV9 and TRBJ1-2; TRBD1 might be the D (5 bases). Trimming pared 1 base from V and 6 bases from J, leaving 19 bases between. The length of the CDR3 is 16 residues. Germline V lookup: CDR1 SGDLS, CDR2 YYNGEE. The CDR3 DNA sequence: TGTGCCAGCAGCGTACTACCGGGGCCTACTTCTAATGGCTACACCTTC. Translating it yields CASSVLPGPTSNGYTF. Filled out from reference TRBV9 and TRBJ1-2, the complete variable domain reads DSGVTQTPKHLITATGQRVTLRCSPRSGDLSVYWYQQSLDQGLQFLIQYYNGEERAKGNILERFSAQQFPDLHSELNLSSLELGDSALYFCASSVLPGPTSNGYTFGSGTRLTVV.

The V and J genes are TRBV18 and TRBJ1-2; tentative D call: TRBD1 (5 bases). The V end was cut by 3 bases, the J end by 1 base, with 12 bases between. The CDR3 length is 15 residues. The germline V gene encodes CDR1 KGHSH and CDR2 LQKENI. Here the CDR3 reads CASSPDTPNNYGYTF. In DNA form, the CDR3 reads TGTGCCAGCTCACCGGACACGCCGAATAACTATGGCTACACCTTC.

The chain combines TRBV6-5 with TRBJ1-5, with D uncertain. Germline CDR1 is MNHEY and CDR2 is SVGAGI. The CDR3 totals 13 residues. V was pared by 8 bases and J by 3 bases, with 11 bases between. The chain's CDR3 is CASAGGPNQPQHF. In DNA form, the CDR3 reads TGTGCCAGCGCCGGTGGCCCCAATCAGCCCCAGCATTTT.

V gene TRBV5-1 combines with J gene TRBJ2-1, with 7 bases that match TRBD2. Per germline, CDR1 SGHRS and CDR2 YFSETQ. The CDR3 loop spans 14 amino acids. The V and J ends lost 0 bases and 9 bases, in that order; junction bases with no gene match: 6. CDR3: CASSLDPSGGEQFF. DNA of the CDR3: TGCGCCAGCAGCTTGGACCCTAGCGGCGGTGAGCAGTTCTTC.

Of note for this clone: This specimen includes other DNA sequences encoding the same CDR3. In nucleotides, the CDR3 is TGTGCCAGCTCACCACCGGGGAGAGAGACCCAGTACTTC. It translates to CASSPPGRETQYF. The V gene is TRBV18, the J gene TRBJ2-5; D is perhaps TRBD2 (5 bases). The CDR3 is 13 residues long. Trimming removed 0 bases at V and 4 bases at J, with 6 bases between. Germline V lookup: CDR1 KGHSH, CDR2 LQKENI. The full variable domain, rest sourced from reference TRBV18 and TRBJ2-5, is NAGVMQNPRHLVRRRGQEARLRCSPMKGHSHVYWYRQLPEEGLKFMVYLQKENIIDESGMPKERFSAEFPKEGPSILRIQQVVRGDSAAYFCASSPPGRETQYFGPGTRLLVL.

The chain uses TRBV27 and TRBJ2-1; D might be TRBD1 (6 bases). Germline V lookup: CDR1 MNHEY, CDR2 SMNVEV (reference sequence). V was cut by 3 bases and J by 0 bases, with 18 bases left in between. The CDR3 sequence is 18 residues long. CDR3 nucleotide sequence: TGTGCCAGCAGTTTCGACAGGAGACAGGTTGGCTCCTACAATGAGCAGTTCTTC. Encoded protein: CASSFDRRQVGSYNEQFF.

The CDR3 spells CASRTGGSTGELFF. The CDR3 region has the DNA TGTGCCAGCAGGACGGGAGGTTCCACCGGGGAGCTGTTTTTT. The genes are TRBV28 and TRBJ2-2; TRBD2 aligns across 7 bases. This CDR3 has 14 residues. The junction had 5 bases not matched to a gene; V was cut back by 6 bases and J by 4 bases. Germline assignment: CDR1 MDHEN and CDR2 SYDVKM.

This clone was observed at least ten times. The rearrangement links TRBV28 to TRBJ1-5; 11 bases line up with TRBD1. The CDR3 sequence is 16 residues long. Germline V gives CDR1 MDHEN, CDR2 SYDVKM. V trimming: 2 bases; J trimming: 6 bases; junction bases outside the gene matches: 6. The CDR3 DNA reads TGTGCCAGCAGTTTACCGGACAGGGGGCCAAGTCAGCCCCAGCATTTT. It codes for CASSLPDRGPSQPQHF.

The chain links TRBV7-9 to TRBJ1-4; 9 positions agree with TRBD1. This CDR3 spans 14 amino acids. The J segment lost 7 bases and the V segment lost 4 bases, leaving 4 bases of the junction unmatched. Germline V gene lookup returns CDR1 SEHNR and CDR2 FQNEAQ (reference sequence). The chain's CDR3 is CASSSTGGSEKLFF. The CDR3 DNA reads as TGTGCCAGCAGCTCGACAGGGGGGAGTGAAAAACTGTTTTTT.

The chain carries TRBV2 and TRBJ1-6; D not resolved. The V gene's germline CDR1 is SNHLY and CDR2 FYNNEI. The CDR3 consists of 13 residues. The ends were cut back, 6 bases at V and 8 bases at J, with 11 bases in the middle. The CDR3 DNA reads as TGTGCCAGCAGATCGGAGAGAGATTCACCCCTCCACTTT. Protein sequence: CASRSERDSPLHF.

The chain is built from TRBV6-1 and TRBJ1-2; D gene unclear. Per germline, CDR1 MNHNS and CDR2 SASEGT. Trimming stripped 7 bases from V and 6 bases from J, with 12 bases between. This CDR3 spans 12 amino acids. CDR3 loop: CASTSGNHGYTF. CDR3 bases: TGTGCCAGCACTTCGGGGAACCATGGCTACACCTTC.

This chain uses TRBV7-9 with TRBJ2-5; TRBD1 aligns across 11 bases. The DNA end lines up better with TRBJ2-7; the J call may be wrong. Germline V lookup: CDR1 SEHNR, CDR2 FQNEAQ (reference sequence). CDR3 length equals 18 residues. The CDR3 protein is CASSRTGTGGTDSYEQYF. In DNA form, the CDR3 reads TGTGCCAGCAGCCGGACCGGGACAGGGGGAACGGACAGTTACGAGCAGTACTTC.

V is TRBV4-1 and J is TRBJ1-2, with TRBD1 matching 9 bases. Germline loops: CDR1 MGHRA, CDR2 YSYEKL. The length of the CDR3 is 15 residues. V was clipped by 3 bases and J by 5 bases; unmatched bases: 7. The CDR3 bases are TGCGCCAGCAGCCACTCTAGGACAGGGGAATATGGCTACACCTTC. Translated, it gives CASSHSRTGEYGYTF.

The V gene is TRBV21-1, the J gene TRBJ1-5; the D segment call TRBD1 is taken from the table without a DNA check. TRBV21-1 is marked as a pseudogene. This CDR3 is 14 amino acids long. The CDR3 loop is CASSTRQGNQPQHF. In DNA form, the CDR3 reads TGTGCCAGCAGCACAAGACAGGGCAATCAGCCCCAGCATTTT.

The chain recombines TRBV11-3 with TRBJ2-3, with D perhaps TRBD2 (6 bases). CDR3 length: 17 amino acids. Germline V gene data show CDR1 as SGHNT and CDR2 as YENEEA. With 2 bases removed from V and 0 bases from J, the gap between germline ends came to 15 bases. CDR3 nucleotides: TGTGCCAGCAGCTTACGGGCCGGGGGTCCTAGCACAGATACGCAGTATTTT. It specifies CASSLRAGGPSTDTQYF.

This chain joins TRBV6-6 and TRBJ1-4, with D possibly matching TRBD1 (5 bases). The CDR3 covers 14 residues. CDR1 and CDR2 from the germline V gene are MNHNY and SVGAGI (reference sequence). With 4 bases removed from V and 8 bases from J, the gap between germline ends came to 14 bases. The DNA for the CDR3 is TGTGCCAGCAGTTTCGGGACCGATTACGAAAAACTGTTTTTT. Its translation: CASSFGTDYEKLFF.

Note on this clone: This is likely an artifact of a read error, given a far larger clone one base away. V and J are TRBV7-2 and TRBJ2-1; D is undetermined. The V gene's germline CDR1 is SGHTA and CDR2 FQGNSA. The germline V and J ends were trimmed by 4 bases and 0 bases, with 1 base remaining between them. This CDR3 spans 12 amino acids. CDR3 region: CASSYSYNEQFF. In nucleotides, the CDR3 is TGTGCCAGCAGCTACTCCTACAATGAGCAGTTCTTC.

This sequence joins TRBV5-4 and TRBJ2-1; 11 nucleotides match TRBD2. J lost 2 bases, V lost 2 bases, and 0 bases had no gene match. The germline gives CDR1 SGHNT, CDR2 YYREEE (reference sequence). CDR3 length: 15 residues. CDR3 coding DNA: TGTGCCAGCAGCTTTAGCGGGAGGGCCTACAATGAGCAGTTCTTC. Its protein product is CASSFSGRAYNEQFF.

The chain carries TRBV30 and TRBJ2-6, with D hard to call. Germline CDR1 and CDR2: GTSNPN and SVGIG (reference sequence). This CDR3 has 18 amino acids. V lost 0 bases and J lost 3, with 18 bases in between. As DNA, the CDR3 is TGTGCCTGGAGTGTCTCTATGTCTTTCTCCGGTGGGGCCAACGTCCTGACTTTC. It codes for CAWSVSMSFSGGANVLTF.

The chain carries TRBV28 and TRBJ1-2; D remains unclear. CDR3 size: 13 residues. Germline V gives CDR1 MDHEN, CDR2 SYDVKM. V lost 8 bases to trimming and J lost 6 bases, with 16 bases between them. CDR3 sequence: CASGRTEDDGYTF. For the CDR3, the DNA is TGTGCCAGCGGCCGGACCGAAGACGATGGCTACACCTTC.

This clone was recorded once. This chain uses TRBV5-1 with TRBJ2-3; 7 bases are a match to TRBD1. The V gene end was trimmed by 0 bases and the J gene end by 0 bases; junction bases not matched to a gene: 4. Germline lookup yields CDR1 SGHRS and CDR2 YFSETQ. The CDR3 runs to 16 residues. The CDR3, as DNA: TGCGCCAGCAGCTTGGGACCAGGGGGTAGCACAGATACGCAGTATTTT. Its protein is CASSLGPGGSTDTQYF.

This clone was picked up many times. The rearrangement links TRBV29-1 to TRBJ2-5; D assignment may be TRBD1 or TRBD2 (6 bases each). Germline CDR1 is SQVTM and CDR2 is ANQGSEA. Trimming took 2 bases from V and 5 from J, leaving 9 bases between them. This CDR3 contains 12 residues. CDR3 sequence reads: CSVEQGRETQYF. In DNA form, the CDR3 reads TGCAGCGTTGAACAGGGGAGGGAGACCCAGTACTTC. Full variable domain (rest looked up from reference TRBV29-1 and TRBJ2-5): SAVISQKPSRDICQRGTSLTIQCQVDSQVTMMFWYRQQPGQSLTLIATANQGSEATYESGFVIDKFPISRPNLTFSTLTVSNMSPEDSSIYLCSVEQGRETQYFGPGTRLLVL.

The rearrangement uses TRBV5-1 and TRBJ2-7; D gene ambiguous. Germline CDR1 and CDR2: SGHRS and YFSETQ. The ends were cut back, 0 bases at V and 3 bases at J, with 10 bases in the middle. This CDR3 is built from 14 residues. Written as DNA, the CDR3 is TGCGCCAGCAGCTTGGCCCTGGGTCGCTACGAGCAGTACTTC. Protein product: CASSLALGRYEQYF.

This chain links TRBV11-2 with TRBJ2-7; TRBD2 matches 14 bases. There are 18 residues in the CDR3. V dropped 2 bases and J dropped 4; count of bases not matched to a gene: 10. Germline CDR1 reads SGHAT; CDR2 reads FQNNGV. The CDR3 DNA follows: TGTGCCAGCAGCTTATACCCCCGACTAGCGGGAGGGCCATACGAGCAGTACTTC. It encodes CASSLYPRLAGGPYEQYF.

J is TRBJ2-1 and V is TRBV7-9; D uncertain. V gave up 2 bases and J gave up 0 bases, with 14 bases separating them. The germline gives CDR1 SEHNR, CDR2 FQNEAQ (reference sequence). The CDR3 is 17 residues long. The CDR3: CASSLPPAASSYNEQFF. The DNA of the CDR3 is TGTGCCAGCAGCTTACCCCCCGCGGCAAGCTCCTACAATGAGCAGTTCTTC. The full variable domain, rest sourced from reference TRBV7-9 and TRBJ2-1, is DTGVSQNPRHKITKRGQNVTFRCDPISEHNRLYWYRQTLGQGPEFLTYFQNEAQLEKSRLLSDRFSAERPKGSFSTLEIQRTEQGDSAMYLCASSLPPAASSYNEQFFGPGTRLTVL.

The gene calls are TRBV15 and TRBJ2-7; D may be TRBD2 (6 bases). The V end lost 1 base, the J end lost 4 bases, and 11 bases lay between the germline ends. CDR3 size: 14 residues. Germline V gene data show CDR1 as LNHNV and CDR2 as YYDKDF (reference sequence). CDR3 sequence reads: CATSRVGDWYEQYF. The CDR3 nucleotides are TGTGCCACCAGCAGAGTAGGGGACTGGTACGAGCAGTACTTC.

CDR3 DNA sequence: TGTGCCTGGAGCCCGTACGGCGGGGACCTACTTAGTAATAGCAATCAGCCCCAGCATTTT. As protein: CAWSPYGGDLLSNSNQPQHF. The genes are TRBV30 and TRBJ1-5, with D possibly TRBD1 on 5 matching bases. The CDR3 spans 20 residues. V shed 3 bases and J shed 0 bases, with 27 bases lying between them. Per the germline V gene, CDR1 is GTSNPN and CDR2 is SVGIG (reference sequence).

The V and J genes are TRBV6-6 and TRBJ2-3; D may be TRBD2 (6 bases). V lost 6 bases, J lost 4 bases, and 8 bases lay in between. There are 12 residues in the CDR3. The germline V gene has CDR1 MNHNY and CDR2 SVGAGI (reference sequence). The CDR3 here is CASRTSADTQYF. The CDR3 bases are TGTGCCAGCAGGACTAGTGCAGATACGCAGTATTTT.

V is TRBV7-3 and J is TRBJ2-7; tentatively, D is TRBD1 or TRBD2 (6 bases each). The V end lost 3 bases, the J end lost 4 bases, and 16 bases lay between the germline ends. This CDR3 comprises 15 residues. Germline V gene sequence: CDR1 SGHTA, CDR2 FQGTGA. The CDR3 coding sequence is TGTGCCAGCAGCTTGGGGGGAAGCAGGGGTTACGAGCAGTACTTC. It encodes CASSLGGSRGYEQYF.